The 23 T cell receptor beta chains presented below share a single source sample, sequenced in a study of T cells in Graves' hyperthyroidism and ophthalmopathy. TCR beta CDR3 region amplification was performed from RNA transcripts. HTBI primers drove first-round RT-PCR of the TCR CDR3. TCRdb itself ran the multiplex PCR reads through MiXCR, one entry per CDR3 protein. The sample consists of roughly 280,000 distinct CDR3 sequences, about a sixth of them appearing once. The sample taken for sequencing was blood. These receptors originate from a woman aged 55-70 years with Graves' ophthalmopathy.

Notes on this clonotype: At one end, the junction sequence differs from germline, possibly due to a read error. The chain carries TRBV28 and TRBJ2-5; no firm D call. Per germline, CDR1 MDHEN and CDR2 SYDVKM. This CDR3 is built from 10 residues. The CDR3 sequence is CVSRQETQYF. CDR3 DNA sequence: TGTGTCAGCAGACAAGAGACCCAGTACTTC.

Many counts were recorded for this clonotype. V usage is TRBV27 and J usage is TRBJ2-3, with D possibly TRBD2 on 7 matching bases. Deletions cut 5 bases from V and 4 bases from J, with 22 bases between. Germline V gene sequence: CDR1 MNHEY, CDR2 SMNVEV (reference sequence). This CDR3 has 17 residues. CDR3 protein: CASSGRGTEAVSDTQYF. CDR3 DNA sequence: TGTGCCAGCAGTGGGAGGGGGACGGAGGCGGTTTCAGATACGCAGTATTTT.

Note on this clonotype: An end of the junction differs from the germline gene, which may be a read error. The V gene is TRBV28, the J gene TRBJ1-5; possible D gene TRBD1, 5 bases. Germline V gene data show CDR1 as MDHEN and CDR2 as SYDVKM. The length of the CDR3 is 16 residues. In DNA, the CDR3 is TGCGCCAGCAGCCAAGGGACCGCCCACGACAATCAGCCCCAGCATTTT. Protein sequence: CASSQGTAHDNQPQHF.

This clonotype was detected ten times or more. The chain combines TRBV11-2 with TRBJ1-4, with unresolved D. Germline lookup yields CDR1 SGHAT and CDR2 FQNNGV. V lost 5 bases to trimming and J lost 5 bases, with 12 bases between them. This CDR3 has 14 residues. For the CDR3, the DNA is TGTGCCAGCAGCCGAGGACGGAGCAATGAAAAACTGTTTTTT. Its translation is CASSRGRSNEKLFF. Combining the CDR3 with reference TRBV11-2 and TRBJ1-4 gives the whole variable domain EAGVAQSPRYKIIEKRQSVAFWCNPISGHATLYWYQQILGQGPKLLIQFQNNGVVDDSQLPKDRFSAERLKGVDSTLKIQPAKLEDSAVYLCASSRGRSNEKLFFGSGTQLSVL.

This clonotype has at least ten counts. The chain is built from TRBV20-1 and TRBJ2-5; the D gene is possibly TRBD2 (6 bases). With 3 bases removed from V and 4 bases from J, the gap between germline ends came to 12 bases. Looked up from germline, CDR1 is DFQATT and CDR2 is SNEGSKA (reference sequence). The CDR3 covers 13 residues. CDR3 protein: CSARDPSVETQYF. CDR3 sequence (DNA): TGCAGTGCTAGGGACCCTAGCGTAGAGACCCAGTACTTC.

This clonotype was counted at least ten times. The chain carries TRBV5-1 and TRBJ2-7, with TRBD1 matching over 12 bases. The ends lost 4 bases at V and 3 bases at J; junction bases unmatched: 5. Germline V gives CDR1 SGHRS, CDR2 YFSETQ. There are 15 residues in the CDR3. DNA for the CDR3: TGCGCCAGCAGCAACGGGACAGGGGGCTACTACGAGCAGTACTTC. Its protein is CASSNGTGGYYEQYF.

On this clonotype itself: A clone one base away is much larger, so this may be a read error. This chain connects TRBV2 to TRBJ1-6; 10 bases fit TRBD1. V dropped 2 bases and J dropped 7; count of bases not matched to a gene: 2. Germline loops: CDR1 SNHLY, CDR2 FYNNEI. CDR3 length equals 15 residues. CDR3: CASSEQGQGNSPLHF. The CDR3 DNA reads TGTGCCAGCAGTGAACAGGGACAGGGGAATTCACCCCTCCACTTT.

This clonotype was seen repeatedly, ten times or more. The rearrangement links TRBV20-1 to TRBJ2-1, with TRBD1 matching 9 bases. V lost 3 bases and J lost 2; bases outside the gene matches: 2. Germline loops: CDR1 DFQATT, CDR2 SNEGSKA (reference sequence). This CDR3 region has 14 residues. CDR3 nucleotide sequence: TGCAGTGCTAGGGACAGGGGCGCCTACAATGAGCAGTTCTTC. Its protein is CSARDRGAYNEQFF.

Ten or more counts support this clonotype. CDR3 nucleotides: TGTGCCAGCACAGCAAGGGGCAGGAACACTGAAGCTTTCTTT. Translation: CASTARGRNTEAFF. The chain is built from TRBV2 and TRBJ1-1; TRBD1 is a possible D gene (5 bases). Germline CDR1 SNHLY, CDR2 FYNNEI. V was shortened by 7 bases and J by 1 base, with 13 bases between the two germline ends. This CDR3 comprises 14 residues.

As to this clonotype: No conserved phenylalanine or tryptophan is present at the end of the CDR3, so a read error is the likely explanation. The chain combines TRBV12-3 or TRBV12-4 with TRBJ2-5, with TRBD1 matching over 7 bases. The junction had 5 bases not matched to a gene; V was cut back by 2 bases and J by 2 bases. This CDR3 has 15 residues. This chain's CDR3 is CASSLMPGGQETQYL. The DNA for the CDR3 is TGTGCCAGCAGTTTAATGCCAGGGGGTCAAGAGACCCAGTACCTC.

This clonotype was counted at least ten times. V and J are TRBV12-3 or TRBV12-4 and TRBJ2-7; TRBD1 matches at 8 bases. Trimming at V came to 6 bases and at J to 2 bases, leaving 6 bases not matched to a gene. CDR3 length: 14 residues. CDR3 residues: CASRGTGSTYEQYF. The CDR3 DNA reads TGTGCCAGCAGAGGGACAGGATCAACCTACGAGCAGTACTTC.

The rearrangement uses TRBV25-1 and TRBJ2-7; D is undetermined. The CDR3 covers 12 residues. The germline gives CDR1 MGHDK, CDR2 SYGVNS. V lost 5 bases to trimming and J lost 2 bases, with 7 bases between them. DNA for the CDR3: TGTGCCAGCAGTCGGCAGACCTACGAGCAGTACTTC. This codes for CASSRQTYEQYF.

The table lists this clonotype with many counts. The chain has TRBV6-5 and TRBJ2-5; 12 bases align to TRBD2. The CDR3 covers 15 residues. V was pared by 0 bases and J by 4 bases, with 0 bases of the junction left unmatched. The germline V gene encodes CDR1 MNHEY and CDR2 SVGAGI. The CDR3, as DNA: TGTGCCAGCAGTTACTCGACTAGCGGGGGAGAGACCCAGTACTTC. Translation gives CASSYSTSGGETQYF.

The chain recombines TRBV20-1 with TRBJ2-2; the D gene is possibly TRBD2 (6 bases). The CDR3 totals 13 residues. V was trimmed by 0 bases and J by 7 bases, leaving 9 bases between them. Germline CDR1 DFQATT, CDR2 SNEGSKA (reference sequence). CDR3 bases: TGCAGTGCTAGAGATGACGGGAGCGGGGAGCTGTTTTTT. This encodes CSARDDGSGELFF.

This clonotype was counted a few times. The rearrangement joins TRBV6-1 to TRBJ2-5, with D hard to call. CDR3 length: 12 residues. The germline CDR1 and CDR2 sequences are MNHNS and SASEGT. V shed 6 bases and J shed 1 base, with 6 bases lying between them. CDR3 in DNA: TGTGCCAGCAGACGGACCCAAGAGACCCAGTACTTC. Protein: CASRRTQETQYF.

The chain joins TRBV24-1 to TRBJ2-5; 12 bases fit TRBD1. V gave up 6 bases and J gave up 5 bases; unmatched junction bases: 6. This CDR3 spans 15 amino acids. Germline lookup yields CDR1 KGHDR and CDR2 SFDVKD. DNA for the CDR3: TGTGCCACCAGTACCGGGACAGGGGGCTTGGAGACCCAGTACTTC. This codes for CATSTGTGGLETQYF.

In nucleotides, the CDR3 is TGTGCCAGCAGTCGGAGTCTAGCGGTCACAGATACGCAGTATTTT. This sequence encodes CASSRSLAVTDTQYF. The rearrangement joins TRBV2 to TRBJ2-3, with 7 bases matching TRBD2. The CDR3 covers 15 residues. The ends lost 5 bases at V and 2 bases at J; junction bases unmatched: 7. The germline V gene encodes CDR1 SNHLY and CDR2 FYNNEI.

V usage is TRBV12-3 or TRBV12-4 and J usage is TRBJ1-1; 9 bases match TRBD1. CDR3 length: 13 amino acids. Trimming cost V 4 bases and J 5 bases; bases outside gene matches: 2. CDR3 loop: CASSWDRATEAFF. CDR3 sequence (DNA): TGTGCCAGCAGTTGGGACAGGGCGACTGAAGCTTTCTTT.

This clonotype was counted ten times or more. CDR3 nucleotide sequence: TGCAGTGCTCTACAGGGCTGGACTGAAGCTTTCTTT. This codes for CSALQGWTEAFF. The rearrangement links TRBV20-1 to TRBJ1-1; a weak D match, TRBD1 (6 bases). This CDR3 is built from 12 residues. Trimming cost V 5 bases and J 5 bases, with 12 bases left between them. In germline, CDR1 is DFQATT, CDR2 SNEGSKA (reference sequence).

This clonotype showed up many times. The rearrangement links TRBV20-1 to TRBJ1-1, with D tentatively TRBD1 (5 bases). The germline V gene encodes CDR1 DFQATT and CDR2 SNEGSKA (reference sequence). This CDR3 is 13 amino acids long. V shed 4 bases and J shed 0 bases, with 9 bases lying between them. The CDR3 loop reads CSATWGVNTEAFF. The CDR3 DNA reads as TGCAGTGCTACCTGGGGGGTGAACACTGAAGCTTTCTTT.

There are many counts of this clonotype. V usage is TRBV5-1 and J usage is TRBJ2-7; no reliable D call. The CDR3 spans 15 residues. Per germline, CDR1 SGHRS and CDR2 YFSETQ. The V end lost 4 bases, the J end lost 3 bases, and 17 bases lay between the germline ends. CDR3 residues: CASSLNGGTLYEQYF. The CDR3 DNA follows: TGCGCCAGCAGCCTCAATGGCGGAACACTCTACGAGCAGTACTTC.

The table lists this clonotype with many counts. This chain uses TRBV2 with TRBJ2-1, with D hard to call. The ends were cut back, 8 bases at V and 4 bases at J, with 9 bases in the middle. Germline lookup yields CDR1 SNHLY and CDR2 FYNNEI. The CDR3 is made up of 12 amino acids. CDR3 loop: CASYAFYNEQFF. The CDR3 DNA follows: TGTGCCAGCTACGCTTTTTACAATGAGCAGTTCTTC.

This clonotype has ten or more counts. This chain links TRBV28 with TRBJ2-7, with TRBD2 matching 10 bases. The V segment lost 2 bases and the J segment 1 base; nucleotides outside the gene matches: 2. The CDR3 runs 15 residues. Germline V lookup: CDR1 MDHEN, CDR2 SYDVKM. The CDR3 DNA follows: TGTGCCAGCAGTTTAACGACTAGCGGGTCCTACGAGCAGTACTTC. Translation: CASSLTTSGSYEQYF.